The text below deals with one T cell receptor (beta chain). The antigen is not known. The PCR contained 60 Vbeta and 13 Jbeta primers. Sequencing was performed with immunoSEQ multiplex PCR; in TCRdb, only in-frame clones are kept and a portion is missing. The sample includes fewer than 250,000 clones, around nine tenths of them seen just once. This sample was included in a study of cytomegalovirus exposure and HLA in healthy donors. Study results and limitations: Diagnosis of cytomegalovirus status made by the classifier reportedly showed high specificity and sensitivity. Later analysis suggested links between common viral pathogens and several top significant clusters.

This TCR came from a woman between 18 and 29 years old in good health and CMV-seronegative. Sequenced sample: PBMCs.

This chain's CDR3 is CASSLYGSGANVLTF. CDR3 nucleotide sequence: TGCGCCAGCAGCTTGTACGGCTCTGGGGCCAACGTCCTGACTTTC. This sequence joins TRBV5-1 and TRBJ2-6; unclear D gene. Germline V gene data show CDR1 as SGHRS and CDR2 as YFSETQ. This CDR3 has 15 amino acids. V was clipped by 1 base and J by 0 bases, with 5 bases between them.